The T cell receptor (beta chain) described here comes from a study of shared clonotypes between healthy human individuals. Clones were sequenced by immunoSEQ multiplex PCR, and TCRdb holds only the in-frame ones, with some missing. This repertoire shows about 820,000 clones, 80% to 95% found once; its top ten account for more than 20%. The naive CD8 subset, CD45RO-negative cells positively selected for CCR7, excluded terminally differentiated effector memory CD45RA+ cells. The receptor comes from a man in his thirties or forties in good health. Input material: naive CD8+ T cells sorted from blood.

Here the CDR3 DNA reads TGTGCCAGCAGTGACTCGACGGGACAGGGACCCACAGATACGCAGTATTTT. Translated: CASSDSTGQGPTDTQYF. The chain recombines TRBV6-4 with TRBJ2-3, with 9 bases identical to TRBD1. This CDR3 spans 17 amino acids. Germline lookup yields CDR1 MRHNA and CDR2 SNTAGT. V dropped 0 bases and J dropped 2; count of bases not matched to a gene: 6.